This T cell receptor beta chain was sequenced for a study of blood T cell repertoires in COVID-19. The overall study: Material from acute and convalescent COVID-19 was sourced from the United States, Italy and Spain. T cells, B-cell-depleted T cells, or PBMCs supplied cDNA or gDNA.

In the original processing: Estimates of nucleated cell counts were drawn from the amplification of reference gene primers. Clones were read by immunoSEQ multiplex PCR, and TCRdb kept only the in-frame ones, dropping some. The D gene and trimming were derived from the DNA, and the V and J assignments and clone size from that table. The sample gives under 200,000 clones, roughly 93% of which show up once; roughly 2.1% is in the top ten. The V gene end was trimmed by 4 bases and the J gene end by 2 bases; junction bases not matched to a gene: 4. Germline loops: CDR1 SGHDT, CDR2 YYEEEE. The CDR3 consists of 15 residues.

The source of this sequence is a man aged 18 to 30 with acute or convalescent COVID-19. This rearrangement joins TRBV5-6 to TRBJ1-3; 9 bases match TRBD1. Sequenced input: peripheral blood. Here the CDR3 DNA reads TGTGCCAGCAGCCGACGGACAGGGGCTGGAAACACCATATATTTT. Translation: CASSRRTGAGNTIYF.